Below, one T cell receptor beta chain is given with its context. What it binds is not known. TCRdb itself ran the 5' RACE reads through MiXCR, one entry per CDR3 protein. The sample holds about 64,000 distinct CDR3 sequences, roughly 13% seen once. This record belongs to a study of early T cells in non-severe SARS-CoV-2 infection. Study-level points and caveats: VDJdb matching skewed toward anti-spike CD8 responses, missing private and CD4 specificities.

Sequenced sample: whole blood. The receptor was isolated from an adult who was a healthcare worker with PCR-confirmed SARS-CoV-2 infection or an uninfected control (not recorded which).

CDR3 nucleotide sequence: TGTGCCAGCAGCTTAGCCCTGGGTAACACTGAAGCTTTCTTT. Its protein is CASSLALGNTEAFF. V is TRBV7-8 and J is TRBJ1-1; D not certain. This CDR3 has 14 residues. CDR1 is SGHVS, CDR2 FQNEAQ, per germline. Deletions cut 0 bases from V and 2 bases from J, with 7 bases between.